This T cell receptor (beta chain) was sequenced for a study of pediatric ulcerative colitis. Findings and limits, study-wide: A couple of rectal CDR3 clonotypes occurred in all ulcerative colitis patients.

Rectal tissue came from one to two pinch biopsies taken at colonoscopy. The CDR3 spans 13 residues. Unmatched junction bases numbered 3, after V lost 5 bases and J lost 2 bases. Germline loops: CDR1 SGHRS, CDR2 YFSETQ. Turning to this clone: Its cognate antigen is unknown.

Up to 500,000 reads were sequenced per sample. Produced via immunoSEQ multiplex PCR; TCRdb's table is partial and in-frame only. The sample includes approximately 17,000 clones, approximately 80% seen only once; the top ten take over 6.5%. The clonotype originates from a boy younger than 18 who was a control in a study of pediatric ulcerative colitis. The gene calls are TRBV5-1 and TRBJ2-7; 8 bases are shared with TRBD1. Material for sequencing was gut tissue. In nucleotides, the CDR3 is TGCGCCAGCAGAGGACAGGGTACCTACGAGCAGTACTTC. This encodes CASRGQGTYEQYF. Full variable domain (missing parts from reference TRBV5-1 and TRBJ2-7): KAGVTQTPRYLIKTRGQQVTLSCSPISGHRSVSWYQQTPGQGLQFLFEYFSETQRNKGNFPGRFSGRQFSNSRSEMNVSTLELGDSALYLCASRGQGTYEQYFGPGTRLTVT.